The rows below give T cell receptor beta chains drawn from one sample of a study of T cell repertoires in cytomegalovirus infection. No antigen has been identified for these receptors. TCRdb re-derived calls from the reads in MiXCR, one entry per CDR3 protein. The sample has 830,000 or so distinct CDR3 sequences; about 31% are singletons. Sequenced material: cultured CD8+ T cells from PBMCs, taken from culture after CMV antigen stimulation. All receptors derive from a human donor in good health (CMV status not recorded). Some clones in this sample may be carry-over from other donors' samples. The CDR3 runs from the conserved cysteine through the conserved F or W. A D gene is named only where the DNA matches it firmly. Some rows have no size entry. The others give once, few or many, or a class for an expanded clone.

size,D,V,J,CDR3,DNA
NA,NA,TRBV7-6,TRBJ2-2,CASSTDRRGNTGELFF,TGTGCCAGCAGCACCGACAGGCGGGGGAACACCGGGGAGCTGTTTTTT
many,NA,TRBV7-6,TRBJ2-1,CASSLAPGLGAPLGQFF,TGTGCCAGCAGCTTAGCGCCCGGGCTGGGGGCGCCGCTAGGGCAGTTCTTC
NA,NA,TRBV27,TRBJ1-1,CASYIGSGWTEAFF,TGTGCCAGCTACATTGGATCGGGTTGGACTGAAGCTTTCTTT
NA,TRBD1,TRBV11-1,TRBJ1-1,CASSPWDRGLGAFF,TGTGCCAGCAGCCCCTGGGACAGGGGGCTCGGAGCTTTCTTT
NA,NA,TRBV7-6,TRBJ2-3,CASNGPFSDTQYF,TGTGCCAGCAACGGGCCCTTTTCAGATACGCAGTATTTT
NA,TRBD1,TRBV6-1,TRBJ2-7,CASSGGQGDEQYF,TGTGCCAGCAGTGGCGGACAGGGCGACGAGCAGTACTTC
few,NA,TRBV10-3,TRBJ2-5,CAISAANRASQETQYF,TGTGCCATCAGTGCCGCGAACAGGGCATCCCAAGAGACCCAGTACTTC
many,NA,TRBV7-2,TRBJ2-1,CASSLGSGGGYNEQFF,TGTGCCAGCAGCTTAGGATCAGGGGGAGGCTACAATGAGCAGTTCTTC
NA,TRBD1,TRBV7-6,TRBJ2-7,CASKGTVSYEQYF,TGTGCCAGCAAAGGGACAGTATCCTACGAGCAGTACTTC
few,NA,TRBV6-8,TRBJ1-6,CASSYSPNDNSPLHF,TGTGCCAGCAGTTACTCGCCAAATGATAATTCACCCCTCCACTTT
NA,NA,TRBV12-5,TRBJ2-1,CASGLPYDNEQFF,TGTGCTAGTGGTTTGCCCTACGACAATGAGCAGTTCTTC
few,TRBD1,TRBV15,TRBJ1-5,CATSSEGGFSQPQHF,TGTGCCACCAGCAGTGAAGGGGGCTTTAGTCAGCCCCAGCATTTT
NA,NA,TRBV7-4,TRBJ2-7,CASSYGQSASYEQYF,TGTGCCAGCAGTTACGGACAGTCAGCCTCCTACGAGCAGTACTTC
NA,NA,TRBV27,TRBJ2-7,CASSSFGGYEQYF,TGTGCCAGCAGTTCCTTCGGGGGTTACGAGCAGTACTTC
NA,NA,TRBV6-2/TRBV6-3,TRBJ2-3,CASKASFDTQYF,TGTGCCAGCAAAGCTAGTTTTGATACGCAGTATTTT
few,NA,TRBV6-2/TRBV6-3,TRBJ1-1,CASSSQGVGYTEAFF,TGTGCCAGCAGTTCACAGGGTGTCGGGTACACTGAAGCTTTCTTT
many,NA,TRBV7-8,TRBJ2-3,CASSLADSPDTQYF,TGTGCCAGCAGCTTAGCCGATAGTCCTGATACGCAGTATTTT
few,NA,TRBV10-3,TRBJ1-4,CAISEGNPGPEKLFF,TGTGCCATCAGTGAGGGAAACCCGGGCCCAGAAAAACTGTTTTTT
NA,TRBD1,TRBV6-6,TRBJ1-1,CASSYGQGKNTEAFF,TGTGCCAGCAGTTACGGACAGGGAAAGAACACTGAAGCTTTCTTT
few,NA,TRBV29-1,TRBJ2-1,CSVETLGRNEQFF,TGCAGCGTTGAAACATTAGGGAGGAATGAGCAGTTCTTC
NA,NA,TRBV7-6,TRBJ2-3,CASSLFGGQGGIVDTQYF,TGTGCCAGCAGCCTCTTCGGCGGGCAGGGAGGAATTGTAGATACGCAGTATTTT
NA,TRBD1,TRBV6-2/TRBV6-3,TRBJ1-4,CASSVGTGREKLFF,TGTGCCAGCAGTGTCGGGACAGGGAGAGAAAAACTGTTTTTT
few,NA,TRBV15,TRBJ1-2,CATSRDKGRAYGYTF,TGTGCCACCAGCAGAGATAAAGGCAGGGCCTATGGCTACACCTTC
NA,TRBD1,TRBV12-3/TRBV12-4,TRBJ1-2,CASSFRVTGEQDGYTF,TGTGCCAGCAGTTTCCGTGTAACAGGGGAGCAAGATGGCTACACCTTC
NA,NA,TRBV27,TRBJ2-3,CASSFGVSTDTQYF,TGTGCCAGCAGTTTTGGCGTAAGCACAGATACGCAGTATTTT
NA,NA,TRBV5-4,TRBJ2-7,CASSLFYTSYEQYF,TGTGCCAGCAGCTTGTTTTACACAAGCTACGAGCAGTACTTC
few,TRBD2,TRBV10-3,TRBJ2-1,CAISESRERGGYNEQFF,TGTGCCATCAGTGAGTCAAGGGAGCGGGGGGGATACAATGAGCAGTTCTTC
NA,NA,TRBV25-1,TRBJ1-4,CASSADMGGEKLFF,TGTGCCAGCAGTGCTGACATGGGTGGTGAAAAACTGTTTTTT
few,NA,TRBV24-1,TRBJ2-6,CATSDLDISSSGANVLTF,TGTGCCACCAGTGATTTGGACATCTCGAGCTCTGGGGCCAACGTCCTGACTTTC